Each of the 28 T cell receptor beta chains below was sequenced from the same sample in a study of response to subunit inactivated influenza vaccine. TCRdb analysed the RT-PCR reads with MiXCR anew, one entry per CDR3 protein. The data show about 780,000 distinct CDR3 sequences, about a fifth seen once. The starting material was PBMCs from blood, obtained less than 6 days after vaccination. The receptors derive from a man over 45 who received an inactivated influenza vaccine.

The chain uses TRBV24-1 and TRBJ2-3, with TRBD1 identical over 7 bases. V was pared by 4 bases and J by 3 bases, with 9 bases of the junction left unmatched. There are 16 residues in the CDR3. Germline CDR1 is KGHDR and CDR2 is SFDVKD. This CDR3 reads CATSDPDRAPTDTQYF. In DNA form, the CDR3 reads TGTGCCACCAGTGACCCTGACAGGGCCCCGACAGATACGCAGTATTTT.

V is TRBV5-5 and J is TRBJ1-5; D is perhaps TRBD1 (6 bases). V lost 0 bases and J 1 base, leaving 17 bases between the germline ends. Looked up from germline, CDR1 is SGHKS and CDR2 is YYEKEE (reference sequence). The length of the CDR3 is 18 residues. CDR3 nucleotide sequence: TGTGCCAGCAGCTTGGTAGCGGGCCGGGGGGCGAGCAATCAGCCCCAGCATTTT. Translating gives CASSLVAGRGASNQPQHF. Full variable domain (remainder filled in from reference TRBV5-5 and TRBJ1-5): DAGVTQSPTHLIKTRGQQVTLRCSPISGHKSVSWYQQVLGQGPQFIFQYYEKEERGRGNFPDRFSARQFPNYSSELNVNALLLGDSALYLCASSLVAGRGASNQPQHFGDGTRLSIL.

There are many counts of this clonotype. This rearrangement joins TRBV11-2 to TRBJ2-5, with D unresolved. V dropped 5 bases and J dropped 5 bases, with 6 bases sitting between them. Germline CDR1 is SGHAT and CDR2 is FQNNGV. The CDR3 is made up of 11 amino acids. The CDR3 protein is CASSRLETQYF. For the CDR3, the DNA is TGTGCCAGCAGCCGCCTGGAGACCCAGTACTTC.

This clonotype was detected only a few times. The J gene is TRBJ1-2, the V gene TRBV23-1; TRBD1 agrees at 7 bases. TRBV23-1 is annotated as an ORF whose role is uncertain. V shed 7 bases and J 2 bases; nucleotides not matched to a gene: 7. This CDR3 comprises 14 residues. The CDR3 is CASNRQGLNYGYTF. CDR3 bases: TGCGCCAGCAATAGACAGGGTCTAAACTATGGCTACACCTTC.

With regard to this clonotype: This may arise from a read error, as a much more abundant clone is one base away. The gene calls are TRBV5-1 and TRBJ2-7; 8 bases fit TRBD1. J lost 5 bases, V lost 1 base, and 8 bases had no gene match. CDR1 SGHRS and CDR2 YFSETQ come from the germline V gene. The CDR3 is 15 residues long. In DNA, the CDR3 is TGCGCCAGCAGCTTGAGTGGGGCAGGGGGCGACGAGCAGTACTTC. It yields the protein CASSLSGAGGDEQYF. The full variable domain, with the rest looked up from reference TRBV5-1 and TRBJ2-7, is KAGVTQTPRYLIKTRGQQVTLSCSPISGHRSVSWYQQTPGQGLQFLFEYFSETQRNKGNFPGRFSGRQFSNSRSEMNVSTLELGDSALYLCASSLSGAGGDEQYFGPGTRLTVT.

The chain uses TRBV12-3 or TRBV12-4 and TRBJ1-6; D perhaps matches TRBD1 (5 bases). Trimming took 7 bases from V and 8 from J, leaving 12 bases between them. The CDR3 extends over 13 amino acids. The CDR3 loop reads CASTPGRDSPLHF. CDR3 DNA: TGTGCCAGCACCCCGGGGCGAGATTCACCCCTCCACTTT.

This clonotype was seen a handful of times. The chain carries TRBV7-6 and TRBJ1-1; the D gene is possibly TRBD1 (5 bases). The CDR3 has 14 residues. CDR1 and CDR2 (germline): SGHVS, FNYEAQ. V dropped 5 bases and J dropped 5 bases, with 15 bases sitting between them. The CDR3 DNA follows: TGTGCCAGCAGCCCCATGGCAGGGAGTACTGAAGCTTTCTTT. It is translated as CASSPMAGSTEAFF.

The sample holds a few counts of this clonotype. CDR3 sequence reads: CASSPDTIYNQPQHF. As DNA, the CDR3 is TGTGCCAGCAGTCCTGACACAATATACAATCAGCCCCAGCATTTT. V and J are TRBV7-2 and TRBJ1-5; D is unclear. Per the germline V gene, CDR1 is SGHTA and CDR2 is FQGNSA. This CDR3 is 15 amino acids long. The V end lost 6 bases, the J end lost 3 bases, and 15 bases lay between the germline ends.

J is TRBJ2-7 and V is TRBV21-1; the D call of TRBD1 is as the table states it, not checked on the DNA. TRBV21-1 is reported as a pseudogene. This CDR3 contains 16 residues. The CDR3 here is CASSRLPGQGSYEQYF. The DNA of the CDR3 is TGTGCCAGCAGCCGGCTGCCGGGACAGGGCTCCTACGAGCAGTACTTC.

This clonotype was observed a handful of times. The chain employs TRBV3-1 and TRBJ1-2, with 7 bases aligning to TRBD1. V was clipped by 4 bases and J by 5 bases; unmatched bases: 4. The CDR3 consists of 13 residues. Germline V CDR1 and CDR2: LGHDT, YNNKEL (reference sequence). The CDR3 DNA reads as TGTGCCAGCAGCCGGAGGACAGGTTATGGCTACACCTTC. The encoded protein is CASSRRTGYGYTF. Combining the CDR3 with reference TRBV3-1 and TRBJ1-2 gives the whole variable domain DTAVSQTPKYLVTQMGNDKSIKCEQNLGHDTMYWYKQDSKKFLKIMFSYNNKELIINETVPNRFSPKSPDKAHLNLHINSLELGDSAVYFCASSRRTGYGYTFGSGTRLTVV.

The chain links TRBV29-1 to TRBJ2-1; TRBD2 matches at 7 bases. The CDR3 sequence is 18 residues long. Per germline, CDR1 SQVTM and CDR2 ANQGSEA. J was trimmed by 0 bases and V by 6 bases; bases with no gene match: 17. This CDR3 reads CSVDRPWGGLSSYNEQFF. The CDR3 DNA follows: TGCAGCGTAGACAGACCGTGGGGGGGACTGAGCTCCTACAATGAGCAGTTCTTC.

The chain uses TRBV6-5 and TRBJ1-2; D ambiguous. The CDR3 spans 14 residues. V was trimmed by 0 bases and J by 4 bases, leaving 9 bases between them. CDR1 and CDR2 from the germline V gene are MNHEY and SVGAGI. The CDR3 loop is CASSYSKGFYGYTF. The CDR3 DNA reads TGTGCCAGCAGTTACTCGAAAGGGTTCTATGGCTACACCTTC.

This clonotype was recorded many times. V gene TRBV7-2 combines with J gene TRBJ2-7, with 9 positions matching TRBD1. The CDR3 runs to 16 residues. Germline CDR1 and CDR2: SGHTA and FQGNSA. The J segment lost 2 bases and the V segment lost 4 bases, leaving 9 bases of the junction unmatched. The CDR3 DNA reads TGTGCCAGCAGCTCCCGTAAAGGACAGGGGACCTACGAGCAGTACTTC. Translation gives CASSSRKGQGTYEQYF.

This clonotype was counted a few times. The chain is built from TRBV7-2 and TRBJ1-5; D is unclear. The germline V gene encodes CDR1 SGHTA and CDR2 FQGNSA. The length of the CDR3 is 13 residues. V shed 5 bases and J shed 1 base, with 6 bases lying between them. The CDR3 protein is CASSPVSNQPQHF. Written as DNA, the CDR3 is TGTGCCAGCAGCCCAGTAAGCAATCAGCCCCAGCATTTT.

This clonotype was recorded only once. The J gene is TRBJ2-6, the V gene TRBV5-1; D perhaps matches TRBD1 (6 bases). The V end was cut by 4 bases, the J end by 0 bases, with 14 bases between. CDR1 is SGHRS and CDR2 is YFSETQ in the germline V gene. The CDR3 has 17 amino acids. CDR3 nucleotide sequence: TGCGCCAGCAGCGAACGGTCAGGGGCCTCTGGGGCCAACGTCCTGACTTTC. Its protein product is CASSERSGASGANVLTF.

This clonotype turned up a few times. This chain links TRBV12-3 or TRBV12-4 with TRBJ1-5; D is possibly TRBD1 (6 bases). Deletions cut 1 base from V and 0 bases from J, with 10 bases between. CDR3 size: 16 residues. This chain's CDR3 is CASSLGGGGSNQPQHF. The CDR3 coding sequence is TGTGCCAGCAGTTTAGGTGGAGGGGGTAGCAATCAGCCCCAGCATTTT.

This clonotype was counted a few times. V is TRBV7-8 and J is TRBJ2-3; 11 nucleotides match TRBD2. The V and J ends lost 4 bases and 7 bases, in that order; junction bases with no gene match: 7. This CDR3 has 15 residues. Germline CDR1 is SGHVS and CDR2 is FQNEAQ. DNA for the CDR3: TGTGCCAGCAGCTCACGGACTAGCGGGTCCTATACGCAGTATTTT. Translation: CASSSRTSGSYTQYF.

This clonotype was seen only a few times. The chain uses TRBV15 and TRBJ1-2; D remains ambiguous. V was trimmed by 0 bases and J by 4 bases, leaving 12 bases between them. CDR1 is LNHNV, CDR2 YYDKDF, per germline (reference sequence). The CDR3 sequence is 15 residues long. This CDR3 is CATSRDRSGTYGYTF. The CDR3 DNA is TGTGCCACCAGCAGAGATCGTAGCGGAACCTATGGCTACACCTTC.

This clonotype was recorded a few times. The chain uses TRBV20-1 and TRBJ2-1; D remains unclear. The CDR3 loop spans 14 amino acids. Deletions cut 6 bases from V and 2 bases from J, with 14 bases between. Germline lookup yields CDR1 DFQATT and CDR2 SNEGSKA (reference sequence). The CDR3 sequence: CSATRGTAYNEQFF. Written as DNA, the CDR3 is TGCAGTGCAACACGAGGTACCGCCTACAATGAGCAGTTCTTC.

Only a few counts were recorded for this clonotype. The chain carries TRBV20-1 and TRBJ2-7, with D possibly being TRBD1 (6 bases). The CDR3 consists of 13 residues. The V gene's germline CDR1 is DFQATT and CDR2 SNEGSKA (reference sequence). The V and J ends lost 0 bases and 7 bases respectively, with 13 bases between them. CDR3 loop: CSARDQGKREQYF. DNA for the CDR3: TGCAGTGCTAGAGATCAGGGGAAGAGGGAGCAGTACTTC.

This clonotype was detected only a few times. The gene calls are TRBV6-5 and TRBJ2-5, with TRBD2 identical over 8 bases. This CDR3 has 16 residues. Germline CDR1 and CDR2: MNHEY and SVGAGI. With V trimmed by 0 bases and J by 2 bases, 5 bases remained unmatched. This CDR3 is CASSYSWTSSQETQYF. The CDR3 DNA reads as TGTGCCAGCAGTTACTCTTGGACTAGCTCACAAGAGACCCAGTACTTC.

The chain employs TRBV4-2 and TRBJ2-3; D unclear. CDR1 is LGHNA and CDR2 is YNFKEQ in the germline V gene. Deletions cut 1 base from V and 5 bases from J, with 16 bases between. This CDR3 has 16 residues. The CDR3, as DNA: TGTGCCAGCAGCCAAGCTACTATCCTCAGGAAAGATACGCAGTATTTT. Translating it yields CASSQATILRKDTQYF.

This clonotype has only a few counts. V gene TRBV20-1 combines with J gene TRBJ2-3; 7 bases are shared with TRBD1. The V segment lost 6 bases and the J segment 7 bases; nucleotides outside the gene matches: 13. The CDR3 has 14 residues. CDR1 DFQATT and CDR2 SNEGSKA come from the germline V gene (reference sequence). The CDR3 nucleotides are TGCAGTGCCCCGTGGTCAGGGGGAAGAAATACGCAGTATTTT. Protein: CSAPWSGGRNTQYF.

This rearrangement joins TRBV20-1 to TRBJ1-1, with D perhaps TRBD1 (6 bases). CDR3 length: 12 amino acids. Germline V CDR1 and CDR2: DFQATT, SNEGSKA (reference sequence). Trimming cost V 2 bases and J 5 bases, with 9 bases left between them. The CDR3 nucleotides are TGCAGTGCTAGATCAGGGGTTACTGAAGCTTTCTTT. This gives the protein CSARSGVTEAFF.

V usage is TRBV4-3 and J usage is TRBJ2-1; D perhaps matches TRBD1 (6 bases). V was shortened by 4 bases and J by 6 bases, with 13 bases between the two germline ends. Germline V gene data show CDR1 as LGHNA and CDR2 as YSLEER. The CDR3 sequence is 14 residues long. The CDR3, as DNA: TGCGCCAGCAGCCGGGCGACAGGAATCAATGAGCAGTTCTTC. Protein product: CASSRATGINEQFF.

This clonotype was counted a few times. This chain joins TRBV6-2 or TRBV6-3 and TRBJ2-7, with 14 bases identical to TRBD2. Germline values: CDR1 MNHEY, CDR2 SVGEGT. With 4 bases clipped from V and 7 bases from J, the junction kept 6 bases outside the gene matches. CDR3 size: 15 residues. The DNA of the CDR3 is TGTGCCAGCAGTTTCCGACTAGCGGGAGGGGAAGAGCAGTACTTC. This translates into CASSFRLAGGEEQYF.

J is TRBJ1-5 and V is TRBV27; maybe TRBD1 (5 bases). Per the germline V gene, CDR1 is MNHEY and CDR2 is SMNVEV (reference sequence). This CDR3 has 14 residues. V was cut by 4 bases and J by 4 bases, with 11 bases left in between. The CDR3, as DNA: TGTGCCAGCAGTTGGGGCCCAGGGAATCAGCCCCAGCATTTT. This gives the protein CASSWGPGNQPQHF.

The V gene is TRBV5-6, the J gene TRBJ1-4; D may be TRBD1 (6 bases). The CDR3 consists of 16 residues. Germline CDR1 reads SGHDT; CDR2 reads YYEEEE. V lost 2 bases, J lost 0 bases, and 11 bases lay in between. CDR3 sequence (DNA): TGTGCCAGCAGCTTCACGACAGGAGCAACTAATGAAAAACTGTTTTTT. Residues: CASSFTTGATNEKLFF.